This paragraph covers one T cell receptor (beta chain) sequence. The sample comes from a study of blood T cell repertoires in COVID-19. The CDR3 has 15 amino acids. The V gene's germline CDR1 is SGHNT and CDR2 YYREEE (reference sequence). After removal of 0 bases from V and 7 bases from J, the junction contained 10 bases not matched to a gene. The protocol was immunoSEQ multiplex PCR, while the TCRdb copy is restricted to in-frame clones and leaves out a portion. There are about 170,000 clones in the sample; 70% to 90% occur only once, and over 2% lies in the top ten. The sequenced sample was peripheral blood. J is TRBJ2-7 and V is TRBV5-4, with 7 bases identical to TRBD2. The sequence came from a man between 45 and 60 years old who had recovered from COVID-19. CDR3 amino acids: CASSLDQRGALEQYF. The CDR3 region has the DNA TGTGCCAGCAGCTTGGACCAGCGGGGCGCTTTAGAGCAGTACTTC.